These T cell receptor beta chains were read from a single sample in a study of neurological immune-mediated disorders. TCRdb re-derived calls from the 5' RACE reads in MiXCR, one entry per CDR3 protein. In the table there are about 25,000 distinct CDR3 sequences, over 3% of which are singletons. Input material: PBMCs. These receptors originate from a woman in her 30s with multiple sclerosis. Each CDR3 is given with its conserved first and last residue. Each record gives: clone size, V gene, D gene, J gene, CDR3 DNA, CDR3 protein. The D gene is left open where the match is weak. Rows give clone size only sometimes, using once, few, many, or a class for an expanded clone.

>many|TRBV15|.|TRBJ2-3
TGTGCCACCAGCAGACCGACAGACACAGATACGCAGTATTTT
CATSRPTDTDTQYF
>many|TRBV7-9|.|TRBJ1-5
TGTGCCAGCAGCTTAGCGACTGGCGGTGGCAATCAGCCCCAGCATTTT
CASSLATGGGNQPQHF
>many|TRBV7-2|.|TRBJ1-5
TGTGCCAGCAGCTCCCTGGGAGAGACTAATCAGCCCCAGCATTTT
CASSSLGETNQPQHF
>many|TRBV12-5|.|TRBJ1-1
TGTGCTAGTGGTTTGCAGGGTAACACTGAAGCTTTCTTT
CASGLQGNTEAFF
>many|TRBV18|.|TRBJ2-7
TGTGCCAGCTCCTCGGACATAAGAAGCTACGAGCAGTACTTC
CASSSDIRSYEQYF
>many|TRBV20-1|TRBD2|TRBJ2-5
TGCAGTGCTAGAGCGGCTAGCGGGATGGATGAGACCCAGTACTTC
CSARAASGMDETQYF
>many|TRBV12-3/TRBV12-4|.|TRBJ1-5
TGTGCCAGCAGTGGCCACCCCGATTCCAATCAGCCCCAGCATTTT
CASSGHPDSNQPQHF
>many|TRBV4-3|.|TRBJ2-7
TGCGCCAGCAGTCAGGGAGCCTCTTCTAGCTCCTACGAGCAGTACTTC
CASSQGASSSSYEQYF
>few|TRBV12-5|TRBD1|TRBJ1-5
TGTGCTAGTGGTTTGGACAGGGGAGGGCGCCAGCCCCAGCATTTT
CASGLDRGGRQPQHF
>many|TRBV7-2|.|TRBJ2-3
TGTGCCACCACTGAACAGCCCACAGATACGCAGTATTTT
CATTEQPTDTQYF
>many|TRBV5-1|.|TRBJ2-1
TGCGCCAGCAGCTTGGAAGTTAACAATGAGCAGTTCTTC
CASSLEVNNEQFF
>many|TRBV4-2|TRBD1|TRBJ1-2
TGTGCCAGCAGCCAACAGGGACAGGGAGACTATGGCTACACCTTC
CASSQQGQGDYGYTF
>many|TRBV4-3|.|TRBJ2-7
TGCGCCAGCAGCCAAGATTTTTCAGATAGGTACGAGCAGTACTTC
CASSQDFSDRYEQYF
>.|TRBV20-1|.|TRBJ2-1
TGCAGTGCTAGAGGTCCTGAGCAGTTCTTC
CSARGPEQFF
>.|TRBV18|TRBD2|TRBJ2-1
TGTGCCAGCTCATTCGGACTAGCGTCCTACAATGAGCAGTTCTTC
CASSFGLASYNEQFF
>many|TRBV20-1|TRBD1|TRBJ1-5
TGCAGTGCCGGATCACAGGGGGCGGGCAATCAGCCCCAGCATTTT
CSAGSQGAGNQPQHF
>many|TRBV28|TRBD2|TRBJ2-3
TGTGCCAGCAGTTTATTAGCGGGAGGGCCCGATACGCAGTATTTT
CASSLLAGGPDTQYF
>.|TRBV9|.|TRBJ2-3
TGTGCCAGTGGTGCGTCGGGGAGCACAGATACGCAGTATTTT
CASGASGSTDTQYF
>many|TRBV5-1|.|TRBJ2-7
TGCGCCAGCAGCTTGGCGGGGTCCTACGAGCAGTACTTC
CASSLAGSYEQYF
>many|TRBV5-1|TRBD2|TRBJ2-1
TGCGCCAGCAGCCCATGGACTAGCGGGAGGGTAGACAATGAGCAGTTCTTC
CASSPWTSGRVDNEQFF
>many|TRBV6-5|.|TRBJ2-5
TGTGCCAGCAGTGGACAGGGAGGGCAGGAGACCCAGTACTTC
CASSGQGGQETQYF
>many|TRBV15|.|TRBJ1-6
TGTGCCACCAGCAGCGGGGGAAGAGGGGGTCCCCTCCACTTT
CATSSGGRGGPLHF
>many|TRBV7-9|.|TRBJ1-2
TGTGCCAGCAGCCCCGAGTTTCCCTATGGCTACACCTTC
CASSPEFPYGYTF
>many|TRBV20-1|.|TRBJ2-7
TGCAGTGCGACAGGCTCCTACGAGCAGTACTTC
CSATGSYEQYF
>many|TRBV20-1|.|TRBJ2-6
TGCAGTGCTAGAGATTTGAGGCAGGGGATCTCTGGGGCCAACGTCCTGACTTTC
CSARDLRQGISGANVLTF
>many|TRBV5-5|.|TRBJ2-7
TGTGCCAGCAGCTTGGGGCGCGAGCAGTACTTC
CASSLGREQYF
>many|TRBV6-2/TRBV6-3|.|TRBJ2-5
TGTGCCAGCAGAAACAGGGAGGAGACCCAGTACTTC
CASRNREETQYF
>many|TRBV5-1|TRBD1|TRBJ1-2
TGCGCCAGCAGCGGGGACAGTTTCTATGGCTACACCTTC
CASSGDSFYGYTF
>many|TRBV7-9|.|TRBJ2-7
TGTGCCAGCAGCTTAACGGGCCTCGAGCAGTACTTC
CASSLTGLEQYF
>many|TRBV20-1|.|TRBJ2-5
TGCAGTGCGCTCAGAGCAGGTTGGGAGACCCAGTACTTC
CSALRAGWETQYF
>medium-sized|TRBV15|TRBD1|TRBJ2-7
TGTGCCACCAGCAGATCTGGGACAGGGGGCGTCGAGCAGTACTTC
CATSRSGTGGVEQYF
>many|TRBV7-6|.|TRBJ2-3
TGTGCCAGCAGCCAAGACTACACAGATACGCAGTATTTT
CASSQDYTDTQYF
>many|TRBV5-1|.|TRBJ2-6
TGCGCCAGCAGCCCCCCATTCTCTGGGGCCAACGTCCTGACTTTC
CASSPPFSGANVLTF
>many|TRBV11-2|.|TRBJ1-3
TGTGCCAGCAGCTTAGGACGGACAGAGAGAAACACCATATATTTT
CASSLGRTERNTIYF
>many|TRBV18|.|TRBJ2-4
TGTGCCAGCTCTCTCCCGATGGGGGCTGGTAACATTCAGTACTTC
CASSLPMGAGNIQYF